The 5 T cell receptor beta chains below all came from one sample that was sequenced in a study of Graves' ophthalmopathy and Graves' hyperthyroidism. Amplifying from RNA transcripts, the study obtained TCR beta CDR3 regions. Second-round multiplex PCR followed a first-round RT-PCR using HTBI primers. MiXCR, applied by TCRdb to the multiplex PCR reads, yields one record per CDR3 protein. The table lists approximately 160,000 distinct CDR3 sequences, around 39% of them singletons. Material: peripheral blood. The origin of the receptors is a man aged 30 to 45 with Graves' ophthalmopathy.

The chain has TRBV12-3 or TRBV12-4 and TRBJ2-7; D is perhaps TRBD2 (5 bases). CDR3 length: 14 residues. V was pared by 5 bases and J by 5 bases, with 16 bases between. Here the CDR3 DNA reads TGTGCCAGCAGTCAAATAGCGCGGAGGAACGAGCAGTACTTC. It codes for CASSQIARRNEQYF.

This clonotype was detected many times. The chain is built from TRBV7-2 and TRBJ2-5, with D perhaps being TRBD1 or TRBD2 (6 bases each). The CDR3 has 14 amino acids. CDR1 and CDR2 from the germline V gene are SGHTA and FQGNSA. The V end lost 5 bases, the J end lost 5 bases, and 15 bases lay between the germline ends. The CDR3 sequence is CASSRRQAGETQYF. The CDR3 bases are TGTGCCAGCAGCCGCCGACAGGCGGGGGAGACCCAGTACTTC.

V and J are TRBV27 and TRBJ2-2; 11 nucleotides line up with TRBD1. V gave up 10 bases and J gave up 7 bases; unmatched junction bases: 8. Germline CDR1 MNHEY, CDR2 SMNVEV (reference sequence). The CDR3 is 14 amino acids. CDR3 sequence: CATLDRGQFGELFF. CDR3 DNA: TGTGCCACCTTGGACAGGGGGCAATTCGGGGAGCTGTTTTTT.

The CDR3 loop reads CASSYDLHIAKNIQYF. DNA for the CDR3: TGTGCCAGCAGTTACGACTTGCATATAGCCAAAAACATTCAGTACTTC. J is TRBJ2-4 and V is TRBV6-2 or TRBV6-3; D call uncertain. The V gene lost 2 bases and the J gene lost 0 bases, with 11 bases spanning the gap. The CDR3 is made up of 16 amino acids. CDR1 and CDR2 from the germline V gene are MNHEY and SVGEGT.

Comments on this clonotype: This is likely a read error, given that the CDR3 carries no conserved phenylalanine or tryptophan at its end. The chain couples TRBV20-1 to TRBJ1-1, with D possibly matching TRBD1 (5 bases). Trimming removed 1 base from V and 4 bases from J, with 19 bases in between. The CDR3 loop spans 16 amino acids. CDR1 and CDR2 from the germline V gene are DFQATT and SNEGSKA (reference sequence). CDR3 coding DNA: TGCAGTGCTAGAGCACCAGGGTGGGGACCTAGCACTGAAGCTTTCCTT. It specifies CSARAPGWGPSTEAFL.